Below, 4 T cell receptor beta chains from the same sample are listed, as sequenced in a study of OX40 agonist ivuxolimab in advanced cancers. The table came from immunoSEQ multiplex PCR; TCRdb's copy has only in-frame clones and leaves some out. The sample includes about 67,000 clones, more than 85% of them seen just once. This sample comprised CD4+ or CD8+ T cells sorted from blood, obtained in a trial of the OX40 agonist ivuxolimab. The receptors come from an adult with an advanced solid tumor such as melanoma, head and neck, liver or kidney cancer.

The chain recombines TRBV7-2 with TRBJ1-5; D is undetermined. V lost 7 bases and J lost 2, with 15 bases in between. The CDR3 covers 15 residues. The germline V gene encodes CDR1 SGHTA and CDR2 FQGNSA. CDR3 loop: CASTYSLAGNQPQHF. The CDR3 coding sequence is TGTGCCAGCACCTACTCGTTGGCGGGCAATCAGCCCCAGCATTTT.

CDR3 in amino acids: CASSLGQGATGELFF. The CDR3 region has the DNA TGTGCCAGCAGCCTGGGACAGGGGGCAACCGGGGAGCTGTTTTTT. The J gene is TRBJ2-2, the V gene TRBV11-3; TRBD1 matches 12 bases. CDR1 and CDR2 from the germline V gene are SGHNT and YENEEA. The CDR3 sequence is 15 residues long. J was trimmed by 5 bases and V by 5 bases; bases with no gene match: 3.

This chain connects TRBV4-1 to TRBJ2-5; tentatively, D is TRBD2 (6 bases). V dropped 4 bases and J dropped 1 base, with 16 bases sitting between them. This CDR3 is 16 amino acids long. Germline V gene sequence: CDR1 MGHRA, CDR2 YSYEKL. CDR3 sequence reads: CASSLSPGVIQETQYF. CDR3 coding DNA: TGCGCCAGCAGCCTAAGCCCGGGAGTGATCCAAGAGACCCAGTACTTC.

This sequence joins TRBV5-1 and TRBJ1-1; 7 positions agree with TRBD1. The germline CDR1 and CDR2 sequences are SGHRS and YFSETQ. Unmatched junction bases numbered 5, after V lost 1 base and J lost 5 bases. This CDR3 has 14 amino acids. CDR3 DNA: TGCGCCAGCAGCTTGTCAGGGGGGAAAACTGAAGCTTTCTTT. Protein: CASSLSGGKTEAFF.